Described below is a single T cell receptor beta chain sequence and its context. Trimming removed 2 bases from V and 2 bases from J, with 7 bases in between. The CDR3 is made up of 13 amino acids. Germline values: CDR1 SGHDT, CDR2 YYEEEE. The sample belongs to a study of blood T cell repertoires in COVID-19. Study as a whole: Acute and convalescent COVID-19 specimens originated in the United States, Italy and Spain. Sources were T cells, B-cell-depleted T cells, or PBMCs; the material itself was cDNA or gDNA.

Under the authors' procedure: For nucleated cells, counts were estimated from reference gene primer amplification. The repertoire was sequenced with immunoSEQ multiplex PCR; TCRdb's copy has only in-frame clones and lacks some. The DNA was the basis for D and trimming; V, J and clone size are from that table. The table lists 210,000 or so clones, about nine tenths of them singletons. The origin of this receptor is a man aged 50 to 59 with acute or convalescent COVID-19. The specimen sequenced was peripheral blood. This chain connects TRBV5-6 to TRBJ1-2, with a weak D call TRBD1 (5 bases). The CDR3 region is CASSFPGNYGYTF. CDR3 in DNA: TGTGCCAGCAGCTTCCCAGGGAACTATGGCTACACCTTC.